The 9 T cell receptor beta chains reported below all come from one sample, sequenced in a study of regulatory and conventional T cells in RAG deficiency. Genomic DNA came from blood regulatory T cells gated CD4+ CD25-high CD127-low. TCRdb's table, derived via immunoSEQ multiplex PCR, lists solely in-frame clones and lacks some. The data show some 20,000 clones, with about 91% seen just once and 1.4% to 1.5% held by the top ten. These data are also associated with another study on regulatory T cells. That source reports: Amplification used 52 TRBV primers and 13 TRBJ primers.

The material sequenced was Tregs sorted from blood. The receptors derive from a human donor in good health.

The rearrangement joins TRBV14 to TRBJ1-1; 9 nucleotides agree with TRBD1. The CDR3 sequence is 15 residues long. With V trimmed by 4 bases and J by 4 bases, 7 bases remained unmatched. CDR1 and CDR2 (germline): SGHDN, FVKESK. CDR3 DNA sequence: TGTGCCAGCAGCCGAACGACAGGGGGGACCACTGAAGCTTTCTTT. Encoded protein: CASSRTTGGTTEAFF.

The sample holds one count of this clone. As DNA, the CDR3 is TGTGCCAGCAGTTCCACAGAGGACGGCTACACCTTC. The encoded protein is CASSSTEDGYTF. The V call is TRBV6-5, the J call TRBJ1-2; D not certain. Germline lookup yields CDR1 MNHEY and CDR2 SVGAGI. CDR3 length: 12 residues. The V and J ends lost 4 bases and 8 bases respectively, with 11 bases between them.

The chain is built from TRBV28 and TRBJ1-5; the D gene is possibly TRBD1 (6 bases). Germline CDR1 reads MDHEN; CDR2 reads SYDVKM. V was shortened by 4 bases and J by 0 bases, with 10 bases between the two germline ends. CDR3 size: 15 residues. The CDR3 spells CASSSRGYSNQPQHF. DNA of the CDR3: TGTGCCAGCAGTTCCAGGGGTTATAGCAATCAGCCCCAGCATTTT.

The chain uses TRBV9 and TRBJ1-6, with 9 bases matching TRBD1. The germline CDR1 and CDR2 sequences are SGDLS and YYNGEE. V trimming: 7 bases; J trimming: 9 bases; junction bases outside the gene matches: 5. The CDR3 is made up of 13 amino acids. Here the CDR3 reads CASGDREGSPLHF. The CDR3 nucleotides read TGTGCCAGCGGGGACAGGGAGGGTTCACCCCTCCACTTT.

Here the CDR3 DNA reads TGTGCCAGCAGCGAAACAGGGGCCGGCTCCTACGAGCAGTACTTC. Encoded protein: CASSETGAGSYEQYF. The V and J genes are TRBV7-9 and TRBJ2-7; 7 bases fit TRBD1. This CDR3 has 15 amino acids. Germline V lookup: CDR1 SEHNR, CDR2 FQNEAQ (reference sequence). After removal of 5 bases from V and 0 bases from J, the junction contained 7 bases not matched to a gene.

V gene TRBV19 combines with J gene TRBJ2-1; possible D gene TRBD2, 6 bases. V lost 2 bases and J lost 2, with 13 bases in between. CDR3 size: 16 residues. CDR1 is LNHDA and CDR2 is SQIVND in the germline V gene (reference sequence). CDR3 residues: CASSISAGTTYNEQFF. In DNA form, the CDR3 reads TGTGCCAGTAGTATATCGGCGGGAACAACCTACAATGAGCAGTTCTTC.

V gene TRBV5-6 combines with J gene TRBJ1-1; no reliable D call. Trimming cost V 6 bases and J 1 base, with 10 bases left between them. Germline V lookup: CDR1 SGHDT, CDR2 YYEEEE. The CDR3 is made up of 13 amino acids. The CDR3 DNA reads TGTGCCAGCACCCGGGCAGCGAACACTGAAGCTTTCTTT. It specifies CASTRAANTEAFF.

This clone was detected a few times. The V gene is TRBV28, the J gene TRBJ2-7, with unresolved D. This CDR3 region has 11 residues. The germline V gene has CDR1 MDHEN and CDR2 SYDVKM. V was trimmed by 6 bases and J by 0 bases, leaving 3 bases between them. The CDR3 reads CASSRSYEQYF. For the CDR3, the DNA is TGTGCCAGCAGCCGCTCCTACGAGCAGTACTTC.

This sequence joins TRBV19 and TRBJ2-7; 10 bases match TRBD2. The CDR3 is 14 residues long. Germline CDR1 LNHDA, CDR2 SQIVND (reference sequence). The V gene end was trimmed by 4 bases and the J gene end by 6 bases; junction bases not matched to a gene: 6. The CDR3 coding sequence is TGTGCCAGTAGTAACAGCGGGGGGGCCTCCGAGCAGTACTTC. This codes for CASSNSGGASEQYF.